The 6 T cell receptor beta chains reported below all come from one sample, sequenced in a study of CD4 T cells in relation to SARS-CoV-2 and coronaviruses. What these receptors recognize is not known. The unexposed donors gave CD4+ T cells in about 2010-2019, prior to COVID-19. Isolation of CD4+ T cells took place after less than twelve days in culture. The table came from immunoSEQ multiplex PCR; TCRdb's copy has only in-frame clones and leaves some out. This sample has about 21,000 clones, with about three quarters found just once. The specimen was CD4+ T cells from PBMCs, cultured in vitro. The receptor source for this set is a human donor in good health.

This chain links TRBV5-4 with TRBJ2-7; TRBD2 might be the D (6 bases). The ends were cut back, 4 bases at V and 2 bases at J, with 13 bases in the middle. The germline CDR1 and CDR2 sequences are SGHNT and YYREEE (reference sequence). The CDR3 runs to 14 residues. The CDR3 sequence: CASSLSGAAYEQYF. CDR3 nucleotides: TGTGCCAGCAGCCTTAGCGGAGCCGCCTACGAGCAGTACTTC.

This clone came up a few times. At one end, the junction sequence differs from germline, possibly due to a read error. V and J are TRBV5-8 and TRBJ2-7; D is tentatively TRBD1 or TRBD2 (5 bases each). Germline V gives CDR1 SGHTS, CDR2 YDEGEE. CDR3 length equals 14 residues. This CDR3 reads CASILTGQLYGQYF. In DNA form, the CDR3 reads TGTGCCAGCATCCTGACGGGGCAGCTCTACGGGCAGTACTTC.

The genes are TRBV5-4 and TRBJ1-2; possibly TRBD1 for D (5 bases). The CDR3 loop spans 14 amino acids. Germline-derived CDR1 and CDR2 are SGHNT and YYREEE (reference sequence). Between the trimmed V and J ends, which lost 4 bases and 6 bases, there was a span of 16 bases. The CDR3 reads CASSQLEGAHGYTF. As DNA, the CDR3 is TGTGCCAGCAGCCAGTTGGAAGGGGCGCATGGCTACACCTTC.

The CDR3 DNA reads TGTGCCAGCAATACGGGTACTCACATGAACACTGAAGCTTTCTTT. As protein: CASNTGTHMNTEAFF. The chain joins TRBV28 to TRBJ1-1; D is undetermined. There are 15 residues in the CDR3. The V gene's germline CDR1 is MDHEN and CDR2 SYDVKM. V shed 7 bases and J shed 0 bases, with 15 bases lying between them.

This chain connects TRBV11-2 to TRBJ2-7; 11 positions agree with TRBD1. The CDR3 has 18 residues. Trimming took 0 bases from V and 3 from J; bases not matched to a gene: 10. Germline-derived CDR1 and CDR2 are SGHAT and FQNNGV. For the CDR3, the DNA is TGTGCCAGCAGCTTAGATCGTAGCTCCGGGACAGGGGGCTACGAGCAGTACTTC. This codes for CASSLDRSSGTGGYEQYF.

The gene calls are TRBV7-3 and TRBJ1-2, with 7 bases matching TRBD1. This CDR3 is 13 amino acids long. CDR1 SGHTA and CDR2 FQGTGA come from the germline V gene. V gave up 5 bases and J gave up 9 bases; unmatched junction bases: 9. CDR3 loop: CASSARQGQSYTF. The CDR3 coding sequence is TGTGCCAGCAGCGCGCGACAGGGACAGAGCTACACCTTC.